The 10 T cell receptor beta chains listed next were all sequenced from one sample in a study of blood T cell repertoires in COVID-19. Some clones are missing from TCRdb's copy, which holds only in-frame ones; the method was immunoSEQ multiplex PCR. The sample has a few hundred thousand clones; 80% to 85% are singletons. The source material was peripheral blood. These receptors were obtained from a young woman with acute or convalescent COVID-19.

This chain joins TRBV29-1 and TRBJ2-7, with TRBD2 matching over 7 bases. V lost 0 bases and J lost 2; bases outside the gene matches: 4. CDR1 and CDR2 (germline): SQVTM, ANQGSEA. The CDR3 extends over 14 amino acids. The CDR3 protein is CSVEETGGTYEQYF. CDR3 nucleotides: TGCAGCGTTGAAGAGACGGGAGGTACCTACGAGCAGTACTTC.

Only a few counts were recorded for this clone. The chain has TRBV29-1 and TRBJ2-1; D gene uncertain. Between the trimmed V and J ends, which lost 7 bases and 3 bases, there was a span of 7 bases. The CDR3 is 11 residues long. Germline values: CDR1 SQVTM, CDR2 ANQGSEA. The CDR3: CSGQVYNEQFF. The CDR3 coding sequence is TGCAGCGGACAAGTCTACAATGAGCAGTTCTTC.

J is TRBJ2-5 and V is TRBV5-1; D possibly corresponds to TRBD2 (6 bases). V lost 4 bases to trimming and J lost 5 bases, with 18 bases between them. Germline V gene lookup returns CDR1 SGHRS and CDR2 YFSETQ. CDR3 size: 15 residues. The CDR3 nucleotides read TGCGCCAGCAGCCCCCTGGCGGGGACCCGGGAGACCCAGTACTTC. It specifies CASSPLAGTRETQYF.

The chain recombines TRBV27 with TRBJ2-1; 8 nucleotides agree with TRBD1. The germline CDR1 and CDR2 sequences are MNHEY and SMNVEV (reference sequence). CDR3 length: 17 amino acids. Trimming cost V 4 bases and J 0 bases; bases outside gene matches: 8. The CDR3 sequence is CASSSWTGKGSYNEQFF. The CDR3, as DNA: TGTGCCAGCAGTTCATGGACAGGGAAGGGCTCCTACAATGAGCAGTTCTTC.

This clone was counted a single time. The chain has TRBV21-1 and TRBJ1-2; the D call of TRBD1 is as the table states it, not checked on the DNA. TRBV21-1 is a documented pseudogene. The CDR3 has 12 residues. This CDR3 reads CASSKVDREGTF. CDR3 sequence (DNA): TGTGCCAGCAGCAAGGTGGACAGGGAGGGCACCTTC.

This chain uses TRBV4-3 with TRBJ1-2, with TRBD1 matching 10 bases. Trimming cost V 0 bases and J 8 bases; bases outside gene matches: 6. Germline V lookup: CDR1 LGHNA, CDR2 YSLEER. The CDR3 loop spans 15 amino acids. CDR3 nucleotides: TGCGCCAGCAGCCAAGACCGACAGGGGGCGGGGGGCTACACCTTC. Its translation is CASSQDRQGAGGYTF.

The V call is TRBV4-2, the J call TRBJ1-1; D not resolved. CDR3 length equals 12 residues. V was clipped by 1 base and J by 6 bases, with 6 bases between them. CDR1 and CDR2 from the germline V gene are LGHNA and YNFKEQ. CDR3 protein: CASSQGQSEAFF. The CDR3 DNA reads as TGTGCCAGCAGCCAAGGGCAGTCTGAAGCTTTCTTT.

The chain has TRBV3-1 (or the pseudogene TRBV3-2) and TRBJ2-5; D not certain. V was trimmed by 2 bases and J by 5 bases, leaving 15 bases between them. This CDR3 spans 15 amino acids. Germline V CDR1 and CDR2: LGHDT, YNNKEL (reference sequence). CDR3: CASSQKRHPMETQYF. The CDR3 nucleotides read TGTGCCAGCAGCCAAAAGCGTCACCCCATGGAGACCCAGTACTTC.

This rearrangement joins TRBV5-1 to TRBJ2-7; 7 positions match TRBD1. Per germline, CDR1 SGHRS and CDR2 YFSETQ. Losses at the gene ends were 3 bases for V and 2 bases for J; bases not matched to a gene: 5. The CDR3 consists of 14 residues. The CDR3 here is CASSSGTVTYEQYF. DNA of the CDR3: TGCGCCAGCAGCTCCGGGACAGTGACCTACGAGCAGTACTTC.

V gene TRBV14 combines with J gene TRBJ2-7; D uncertain. CDR1 is SGHDN, CDR2 FVKESK, per germline. Trimming left V 4 bases short and J 5 bases short, with 12 bases between. The CDR3 is 13 residues long. The CDR3 sequence: CASSPVISNEQYF. The CDR3 DNA reads TGTGCCAGCAGCCCGGTAATAAGTAACGAGCAGTACTTC.